The text below deals with one T cell receptor beta chain. PCR used 60 Vbeta primers and 13 Jbeta primers. TCRdb's table, derived via immunoSEQ multiplex PCR, lists solely in-frame clones and lacks some. The sample gives 150,000 to 200,000 clones, around 86% of which show up once; approximately 1.7% is in the top ten. The source of the sample is a study of cytomegalovirus exposure and HLA in healthy donors. The germline gives CDR1 SGHNT, CDR2 YENEEA. Trimming pared 5 bases from V and 2 bases from J, leaving 17 bases between. The CDR3 runs 16 residues. The chain combines TRBV11-3 with TRBJ2-3, with TRBD1 as a possible D gene (6 bases). What was sequenced was PBMCs. The clonotype comes from a woman under 30 in good health and CMV-seronegative. The chain's CDR3 is CASSQDSRPYTDTQYF. CDR3 bases: TGTGCCAGCAGCCAGGACAGCAGACCTTACACAGATACGCAGTATTTT.